The 5 T cell receptor beta chains listed next were all sequenced from one sample in a study of OX40 agonist ivuxolimab in advanced cancers. Clones were read by immunoSEQ multiplex PCR, and TCRdb kept only the in-frame ones, dropping some. The sample shows around 25,000 clones, around 80% of them seen only once. The material sequenced was CD4+ or CD8+ T cells sorted from blood, taken in a trial of the OX40 agonist ivuxolimab. Receptors originate from an adult with an advanced solid tumor such as melanoma, head and neck, liver or kidney cancer.

This clone is judged medium-sized. This chain joins TRBV7-9 and TRBJ1-1; no firm D call. V was clipped by 5 bases and J by 4 bases, with 14 bases between them. The germline V gene encodes CDR1 SEHNR and CDR2 FQNEAQ (reference sequence). There are 14 residues in the CDR3. The DNA for the CDR3 is TGTGCCAGCAGCCCCTCCACCCTAAGCACTGAAGCTTTCTTT. Translated: CASSPSTLSTEAFF.

The chain links TRBV25-1 to TRBJ1-5; no definite D call. V shed 4 bases and J shed 4 bases, with 17 bases lying between them. Germline CDR1 MGHDK, CDR2 SYGVNS. The CDR3 extends over 16 amino acids. The CDR3 loop is CASSGLETGFNQPQHF. The CDR3 nucleotides are TGTGCCAGCAGTGGGCTCGAGACCGGCTTTAATCAGCCCCAGCATTTT.

The chain recombines TRBV7-7 with TRBJ2-2, with D perhaps matching TRBD1 (5 bases). CDR3 length equals 14 residues. Germline V gene lookup returns CDR1 SSHAT and CDR2 FNYEAQ (reference sequence). Trimming cost V 1 base and J 7 bases, with 10 bases left between them. DNA of the CDR3: TGTGCCAGCAGCTTAGAAGGGGCGGACGGGGAGCTGTTTTTT. Its translation is CASSLEGADGELFF. The full variable domain, with the rest looked up from reference TRBV7-7 and TRBJ2-2, is GAGVSQSPRYKVTKRGQDVTLRCDPISSHATLYWYQQALGQGPEFLTYFNYEAQPDKSGLPSDRFSAERPEGSISTLTIQRTEQRDSAMYRCASSLEGADGELFFGEGSRLTVL.

The chain combines TRBV4-1 with TRBJ2-2; D call uncertain. The germline V gene encodes CDR1 MGHRA and CDR2 YSYEKL. The V gene lost 1 base and the J gene lost 7 bases, with 1 base spanning the gap. The CDR3 loop spans 11 amino acids. The CDR3 DNA reads TGCGCCAGCAGCCAAGTCGGGGAGCTGTTTTTT. As protein: CASSQVGELFF.

The chain couples TRBV10-3 to TRBJ1-1; TRBD1 is a possible D gene (6 bases). The V gene lost 0 bases and the J gene lost 2 bases, with 10 bases spanning the gap. This CDR3 contains 15 residues. From germline, CDR1 is ENHRY and CDR2 SYGVKD. CDR3 in DNA: TGTGCCATCAGTGAGTCGAGGGGGTCCAACACTGAAGCTTTCTTT. Translated, it gives CAISESRGSNTEAFF.